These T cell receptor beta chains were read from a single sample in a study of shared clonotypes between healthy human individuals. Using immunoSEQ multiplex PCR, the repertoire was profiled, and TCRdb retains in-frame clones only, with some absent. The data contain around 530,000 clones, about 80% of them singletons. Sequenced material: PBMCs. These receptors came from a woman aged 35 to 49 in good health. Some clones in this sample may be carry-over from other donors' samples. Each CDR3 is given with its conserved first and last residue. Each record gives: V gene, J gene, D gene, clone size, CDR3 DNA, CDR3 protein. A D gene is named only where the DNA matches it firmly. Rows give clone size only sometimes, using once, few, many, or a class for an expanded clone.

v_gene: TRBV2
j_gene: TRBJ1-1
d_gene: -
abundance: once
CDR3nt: TGTGCCAGCACGCGGGGTCTGAACACTGAAGCTTTCTTT
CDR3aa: CASTRGLNTEAFF

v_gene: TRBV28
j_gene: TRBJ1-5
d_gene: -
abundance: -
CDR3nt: TGTGCCAGCCAAGTAAGCGGGGAGCCCCAGCATTTT
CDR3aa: CASQVSGEPQHF

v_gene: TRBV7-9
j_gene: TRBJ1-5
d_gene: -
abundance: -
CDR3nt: TGTGCCAGCAGCTTATATGAAAATCAGCCCCAGCATTTT
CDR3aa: CASSLYENQPQHF

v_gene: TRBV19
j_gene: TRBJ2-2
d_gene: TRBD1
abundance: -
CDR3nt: TGTGCCAGTAAATGGGACAGGGTGTCGGTGGAGCTGTTTTTT
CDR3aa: CASKWDRVSVELFF

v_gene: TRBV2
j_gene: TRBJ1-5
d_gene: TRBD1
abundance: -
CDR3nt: TGTGCCAGCAGTATCACAGGGGGCAATCAGCCCCAGCATTTT
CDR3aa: CASSITGGNQPQHF

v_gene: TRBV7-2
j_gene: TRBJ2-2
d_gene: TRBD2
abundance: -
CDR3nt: TGTGCCAGCAGCTTTAGCGGGATGGGTACCGGGGAGCTGTTTTTT
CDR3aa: CASSFSGMGTGELFF

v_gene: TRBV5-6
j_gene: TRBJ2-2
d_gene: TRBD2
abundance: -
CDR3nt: TGTGCCAGCGGCTTGGATCACGCGGGAGGGATCACCGGGGAGCTGTTTTTT
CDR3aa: CASGLDHAGGITGELFF

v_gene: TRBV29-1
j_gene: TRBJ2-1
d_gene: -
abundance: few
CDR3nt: TGCAGCGTTCCCAAGGGAAATGAGCAGTTCTTC
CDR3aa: CSVPKGNEQFF

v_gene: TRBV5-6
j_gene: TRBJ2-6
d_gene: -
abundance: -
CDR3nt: TGTGCCAGCAGCCTGGGGACGGGTTCTGGGGCCAACGTCCTGACTTTC
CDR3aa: CASSLGTGSGANVLTF

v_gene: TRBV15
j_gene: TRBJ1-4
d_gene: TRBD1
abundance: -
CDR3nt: TGTGCCACCAGCAGAGAGGGACAGGCGTATGCAACTAATGAAAAACTGTTTTTT
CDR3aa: CATSREGQAYATNEKLFF

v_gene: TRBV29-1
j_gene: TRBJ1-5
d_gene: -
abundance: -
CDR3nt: TGCAGCGTTGGAGGAGGGGACCTGCAGCCCCAGCATTTT
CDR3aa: CSVGGGDLQPQHF